This T cell receptor beta chain was identified in a study of blood T cells in healthy people across ages. This clonotype has ten or more counts. A second PCR of roughly 7 to 11 cycles used a sample-barcoded 5' primer and a J-beta primer mix. TCRdb processed the 5' RACE reads anew with MiXCR; each CDR3 protein has one entry. This sample yields about 760,000 distinct CDR3 sequences, of which 25% are seen a single time; roughly a tenth belongs to the top ten. This CDR3 is built from 14 residues. From germline, CDR1 is MNHNY and CDR2 SVGAGI (reference sequence). V gave up 2 bases and J gave up 4 bases; unmatched junction bases: 1. A further study also used this sample, focusing on T cells of mothers and their children.

The sequence was obtained from a boy younger than 18 in good health. The rearrangement joins TRBV6-6 to TRBJ2-7, with TRBD1 identical over 11 bases. Sequencing was done on a sample of blood. This chain's CDR3 is CASSYGTGGYEQYF. The CDR3 bases are TGTGCCAGCAGTTACGGGACAGGGGGTTACGAGCAGTACTTC.